This T cell receptor (beta chain) came from a study of OX40 agonist ivuxolimab in advanced cancers. Study-level information: Patients in dose escalation had liver, melanoma, kidney or head and neck cancers.

CDR3 length equals 15 residues. Looked up from germline, CDR1 is MNHNY and CDR2 is SVGAGI (reference sequence). With 10 bases removed from V and 2 bases from J, the gap between germline ends came to 20 bases. Turning to this clone: What it binds is unknown.

The table came from immunoSEQ multiplex PCR; TCRdb's copy has only in-frame clones and leaves some out. The sample holds 40,000 to 50,000 clones, roughly 90% seen once. Overall study findings and caveats: Low normalized T-cell clonal expansion was additionally recorded for some nonresponders. Low clonal expansion, among the lowest seen, marked partial responders at 0.1-3.0 mg/kg. CD4+ and CD8+ blood T cells expanded clonally by week 6 at 0.1 to 3.0 mg/kg.

The chain employs TRBV6-6 and TRBJ2-5; D is perhaps TRBD1 or TRBD2 (5 bases each). The material was CD4+ or CD8+ T cells sorted from blood, obtained in a trial of the OX40 agonist ivuxolimab. This TCR was recovered from an adult with an advanced solid tumor such as melanoma, head and neck, liver or kidney cancer. CDR3: CATSVFAGTQETQYF. CDR3 DNA: TGTGCCACCTCAGTTTTCGCAGGGACGCAAGAGACCCAGTACTTC.